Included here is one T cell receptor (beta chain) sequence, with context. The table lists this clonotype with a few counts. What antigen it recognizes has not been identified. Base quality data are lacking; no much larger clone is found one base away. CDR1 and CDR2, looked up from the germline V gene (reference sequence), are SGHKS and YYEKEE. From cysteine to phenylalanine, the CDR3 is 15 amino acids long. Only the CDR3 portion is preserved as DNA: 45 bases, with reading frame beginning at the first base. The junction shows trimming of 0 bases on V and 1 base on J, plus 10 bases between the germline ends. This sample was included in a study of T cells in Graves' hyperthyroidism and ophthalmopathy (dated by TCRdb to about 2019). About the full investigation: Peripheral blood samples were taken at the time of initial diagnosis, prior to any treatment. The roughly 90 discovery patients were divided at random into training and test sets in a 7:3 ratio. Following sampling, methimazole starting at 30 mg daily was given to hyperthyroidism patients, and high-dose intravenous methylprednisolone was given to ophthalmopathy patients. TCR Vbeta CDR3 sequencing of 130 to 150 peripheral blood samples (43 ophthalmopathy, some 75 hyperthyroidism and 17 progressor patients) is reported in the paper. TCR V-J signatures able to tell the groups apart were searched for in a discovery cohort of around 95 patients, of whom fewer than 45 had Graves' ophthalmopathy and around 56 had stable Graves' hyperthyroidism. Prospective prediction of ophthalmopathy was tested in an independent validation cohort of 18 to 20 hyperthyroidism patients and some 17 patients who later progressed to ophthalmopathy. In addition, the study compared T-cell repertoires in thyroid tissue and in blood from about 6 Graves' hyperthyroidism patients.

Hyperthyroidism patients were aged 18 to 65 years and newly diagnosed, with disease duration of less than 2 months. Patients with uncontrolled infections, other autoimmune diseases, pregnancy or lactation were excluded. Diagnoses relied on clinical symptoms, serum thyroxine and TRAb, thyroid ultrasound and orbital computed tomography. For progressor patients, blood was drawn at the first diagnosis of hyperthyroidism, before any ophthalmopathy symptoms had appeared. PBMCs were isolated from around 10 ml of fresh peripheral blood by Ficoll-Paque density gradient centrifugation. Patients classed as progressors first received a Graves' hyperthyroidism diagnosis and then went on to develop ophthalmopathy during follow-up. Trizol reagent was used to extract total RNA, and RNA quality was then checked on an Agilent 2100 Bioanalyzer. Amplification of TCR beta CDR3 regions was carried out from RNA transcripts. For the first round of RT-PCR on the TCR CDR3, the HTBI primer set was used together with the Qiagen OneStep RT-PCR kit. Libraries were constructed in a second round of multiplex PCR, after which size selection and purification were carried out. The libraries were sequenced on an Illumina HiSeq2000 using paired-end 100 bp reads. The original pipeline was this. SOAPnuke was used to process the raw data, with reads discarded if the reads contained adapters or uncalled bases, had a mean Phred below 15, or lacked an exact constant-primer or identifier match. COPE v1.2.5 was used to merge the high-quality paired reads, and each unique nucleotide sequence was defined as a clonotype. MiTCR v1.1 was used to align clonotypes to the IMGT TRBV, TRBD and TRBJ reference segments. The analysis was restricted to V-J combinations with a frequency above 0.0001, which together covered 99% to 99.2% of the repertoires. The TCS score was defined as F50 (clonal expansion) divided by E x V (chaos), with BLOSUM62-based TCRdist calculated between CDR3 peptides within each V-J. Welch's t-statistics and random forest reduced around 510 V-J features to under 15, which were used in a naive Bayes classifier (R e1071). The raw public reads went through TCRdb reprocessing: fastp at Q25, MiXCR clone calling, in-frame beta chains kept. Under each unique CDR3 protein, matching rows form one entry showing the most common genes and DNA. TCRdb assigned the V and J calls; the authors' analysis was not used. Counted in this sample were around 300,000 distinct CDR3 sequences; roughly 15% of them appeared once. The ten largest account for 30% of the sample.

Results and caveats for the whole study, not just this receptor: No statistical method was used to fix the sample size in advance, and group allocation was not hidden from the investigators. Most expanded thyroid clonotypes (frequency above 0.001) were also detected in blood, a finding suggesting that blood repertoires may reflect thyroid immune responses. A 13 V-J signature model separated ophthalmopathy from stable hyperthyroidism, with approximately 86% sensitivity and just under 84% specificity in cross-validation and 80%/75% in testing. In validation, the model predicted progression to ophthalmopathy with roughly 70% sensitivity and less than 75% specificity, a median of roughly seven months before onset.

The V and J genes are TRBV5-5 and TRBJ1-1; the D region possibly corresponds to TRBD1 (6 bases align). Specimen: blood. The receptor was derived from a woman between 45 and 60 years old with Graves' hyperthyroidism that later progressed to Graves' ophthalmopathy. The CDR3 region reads CASSLETGKNTEAFF. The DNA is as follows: TGTGCCAGCAGCTTGGAAACAGGGAAGAACACTGAAGCTTTCTTT.